The 21 T cell receptor beta chains given below trace back to one sample, sequenced in a study of cytomegalovirus exposure and HLA in healthy donors. PCR employed 60 Vbeta and 13 Jbeta primers. Some clones are missing from TCRdb's copy, which holds only in-frame ones; the method was immunoSEQ multiplex PCR. The sample has approximately 100,000 clones; around 85% are singletons. Sequenced: PBMCs. The receptors stem from a man aged 25-45 years in good health and CMV-seronegative.

The gene calls are TRBV9 and TRBJ2-3; TRBD2 agrees at 7 bases. Germline assignment: CDR1 SGDLS and CDR2 YYNGEE. The CDR3 runs 16 residues. Trimming removed 3 bases from V and 1 base from J; junction bases left unmatched: 8. The CDR3 region is CASSAERGGGTDTQYF. The DNA of the CDR3 is TGTGCCAGCAGCGCAGAACGGGGAGGGGGCACAGATACGCAGTATTTT.

This clone was picked up one time. The chain combines TRBV30 with TRBJ2-3; 7 bases align to TRBD1. Germline CDR1 GTSNPN, CDR2 SVGIG (reference sequence). J gave up 1 base and V 4 bases, and 5 bases lay outside the gene matches. CDR3 size: 14 residues. The DNA for the CDR3 is TGTGCCTGGAAAGACAGGGTGGGCACAGATACGCAGTATTTT. Amino acids: CAWKDRVGTDTQYF.

This chain joins TRBV10-3 and TRBJ2-2; TRBD2 agrees at 10 bases. Germline CDR1 and CDR2: ENHRY and SYGVKD. The CDR3 has 17 residues. V shed 9 bases, J shed 0 bases, and the junction held 10 bases outside the gene matches. The CDR3 nucleotides read TGTGCCATTGCACCCCAACTAGCGGGGACGAACACCGGGGAGCTGTTTTTT. Protein sequence: CAIAPQLAGTNTGELFF.

The chain couples TRBV5-6 to TRBJ2-1; D unclear. The CDR3 runs to 14 residues. The germline V gene encodes CDR1 SGHDT and CDR2 YYEEEE. Between the trimmed V and J ends, which lost 1 base and 3 bases, there was a span of 8 bases. The DNA of the CDR3 is TGTGCCAGCAGCTTGTTCTCCTACTACAATGAGCAGTTCTTC. Translation: CASSLFSYYNEQFF.

The chain recombines TRBV6-1 with TRBJ1-2, with 9 bases matching TRBD1. The germline V gene encodes CDR1 MNHNS and CDR2 SASEGT. V shed 6 bases, J shed 5 bases, and the junction held 4 bases outside the gene matches. The CDR3 length is 13 residues. The chain's CDR3 is CASSVDRGYGYTF. Written as DNA, the CDR3 is TGTGCCAGCAGCGTAGACAGGGGGTATGGCTACACCTTC.

V and J are TRBV7-8 and TRBJ2-3, with TRBD2 as a possible D gene (5 bases). Trimming cost V 1 base and J 1 base, with 6 bases left between them. Germline lookup yields CDR1 SGHVS and CDR2 FQNEAQ. The CDR3 consists of 14 residues. CDR3 coding DNA: TGTGCCAGCAGCTTAGGACTACGCACAGATACGCAGTATTTT. This encodes CASSLGLRTDTQYF.

This clone was counted between two and nine times. The CDR3 coding sequence is TGTGCCAGCAGTTGGGGGGGGGTTAGCAATCAGCCCCAGCATTTT. Protein: CASSWGGVSNQPQHF. The chain combines TRBV28 with TRBJ1-5; TRBD1 might be the D (5 bases). In germline, CDR1 is MDHEN, CDR2 SYDVKM. The length of the CDR3 is 15 residues. The V end lost 4 bases, the J end lost 0 bases, and 10 bases lay between the germline ends.

This clone was counted once. The V and J genes are TRBV29-1 and TRBJ1-2, with D uncertain. The CDR3 is 14 amino acids. V lost 0 bases, J lost 3 bases, and 11 bases lay in between. Germline-derived CDR1 and CDR2 are SQVTM and ANQGSEA. The CDR3, as DNA: TGCAGCGTTGAAGAAGTACTCCCTGACTATGGCTACACCTTC. Its protein is CSVEEVLPDYGYTF. The complete variable domain, with remaining parts taken from reference TRBV29-1 and TRBJ1-2, reads SAVISQKPSRDICQRGTSLTIQCQVDSQVTMMFWYRQQPGQSLTLIATANQGSEATYESGFVIDKFPISRPNLTFSTLTVSNMSPEDSSIYLCSVEEVLPDYGYTFGSGTRLTVV.

The V gene is TRBV5-1, the J gene TRBJ1-6; D is possibly TRBD1 (6 bases). In germline, CDR1 is SGHRS, CDR2 YFSETQ. The CDR3 covers 15 residues. With 1 base removed from V and 8 bases from J, the gap between germline ends came to 13 bases. The CDR3 region has the DNA TGCGCCAGCAGCTTGATGGGGGGGCTGGATTCACCCCTCCACTTT. It translates to CASSLMGGLDSPLHF.

V and J are TRBV11-2 and TRBJ2-1; a possible D gene is TRBD2 (5 bases). Germline V lookup: CDR1 SGHAT, CDR2 FQNNGV. V lost 8 bases and J lost 7, with 9 bases in between. There are 11 residues in the CDR3. The chain's CDR3 is CASLLGNEQFF. The CDR3 coding sequence is TGTGCCAGCTTACTAGGGAATGAGCAGTTCTTC. Looking up the rest from reference TRBV11-2 and TRBJ2-1 gives the full variable domain: EAGVAQSPRYKIIEKRQSVAFWCNPISGHATLYWYQQILGQGPKLLIQFQNNGVVDDSQLPKDRFSAERLKGVDSTLKIQPAKLEDSAVYLCASLLGNEQFFGPGTRLTVL.

This chain joins TRBV6-6 and TRBJ1-5; TRBD1 agrees at 7 bases. The CDR3 has 14 residues. The trim removed 4 bases at V and 3 bases at J, leaving 3 bases unmatched. Germline CDR1 MNHNY, CDR2 SVGAGI (reference sequence). The CDR3 region is CASSSDRINQPQHF. In DNA, the CDR3 is TGTGCCAGCAGTTCGGACAGGATCAATCAGCCCCAGCATTTT.

A few counts support this clone. The chain has TRBV20-1 and TRBJ1-2; D is unresolved. This CDR3 is 11 amino acids long. Germline CDR1 DFQATT, CDR2 SNEGSKA (reference sequence). The V gene lost 4 bases and the J gene lost 8 bases, with 11 bases spanning the gap. The CDR3 DNA is TGCAGTGCTATCCGGGAGAGGGGCTACACCTTC. The encoded protein is CSAIRERGYTF.

The V and J genes are TRBV11-2 and TRBJ2-3; possibly TRBD1 for D (6 bases). Trimming removed 5 bases at V and 0 bases at J, with 12 bases between. Germline V gives CDR1 SGHAT, CDR2 FQNNGV. The CDR3 runs 15 residues. The CDR3 spells CASSAQGLSTDTQYF. The CDR3 DNA is TGTGCCAGCAGCGCCCAGGGGCTGAGCACAGATACGCAGTATTTT.

The gene calls are TRBV12-5 and TRBJ2-3; 10 bases are a match to TRBD1. V lost 5 bases, J lost 5 bases, and 4 bases stayed unmatched. Germline values: CDR1 LGHNT, CDR2 FRNRAP. The CDR3 covers 14 residues. In DNA, the CDR3 is TGTGCTAGTGGTCAGGGACAGGGGTTAGATACGCAGTATTTT. Amino acid sequence: CASGQGQGLDTQYF. The variable domain in full, completed from reference TRBV12-5 and TRBJ2-3, reads DARVTQTPRHKVTEMGQEVTMRCQPILGHNTVFWYRQTMMQGLELLAYFRNRAPLDDSGMPKDRFSAEMPDATLATLKIQPSEPRDSAVYFCASGQGQGLDTQYFGPGTRLTVL.

J is TRBJ2-3 and V is TRBV7-3; D is perhaps TRBD2 (6 bases). Germline V gene sequence: CDR1 SGHTA, CDR2 FQGTGA. V was cut by 5 bases and J by 0 bases, with 12 bases left in between. This CDR3 has 15 amino acids. The CDR3 is CASSIQSGSTDTQYF. Written as DNA, the CDR3 is TGTGCCAGCAGCATACAGAGCGGGAGCACAGATACGCAGTATTTT.

The chain carries TRBV7-9 and TRBJ2-5; no clear D gene. Germline V gives CDR1 SEHNR, CDR2 FQNEAQ (reference sequence). With 8 bases removed from V and 4 bases from J, the gap between germline ends came to 8 bases. The CDR3 totals 11 residues. The DNA of the CDR3 is TGTGCCAGCCTAAGTGGAGAGACCCAGTACTTC. It encodes CASLSGETQYF.

The J gene is TRBJ1-5, the V gene TRBV6-5; no reliable D call. Per germline, CDR1 MNHEY and CDR2 SVGAGI. V was shortened by 8 bases and J by 2 bases, with 13 bases between the two germline ends. The CDR3 is 14 amino acids. The CDR3 sequence is CASGPGVGNQPQHF. As DNA, the CDR3 is TGTGCCAGCGGCCCCGGGGTTGGCAATCAGCCCCAGCATTTT.

The chain joins TRBV9 to TRBJ1-2, with D possibly being TRBD1 (6 bases). V dropped 0 bases and J dropped 6 bases, with 12 bases sitting between them. CDR1 and CDR2 from the germline V gene are SGDLS and YYNGEE. CDR3 length: 14 amino acids. CDR3 coding DNA: TGTGCCAGCAGCGTAGTACAGGGAGCAAATGGCTACACCTTC. It yields the protein CASSVVQGANGYTF.

This chain joins TRBV10-3 and TRBJ2-7; no clear D. The CDR3 length is 14 residues. Per germline, CDR1 ENHRY and CDR2 SYGVKD. V lost 0 bases and J lost 3, with 9 bases in between. CDR3 nucleotide sequence: TGTGCCATCAGTGAGTCTGTCTCCTACTACGAGCAGTACTTC. It translates to CAISESVSYYEQYF.

The V gene is TRBV6-4, the J gene TRBJ1-2; 8 bases are shared with TRBD1. There are 14 residues in the CDR3. V was pared by 7 bases and J by 0 bases, with 4 bases of the junction left unmatched. Germline V lookup: CDR1 MRHNA, CDR2 SNTAGT. In DNA form, the CDR3 reads TGTGCCAGCAATAGGACAGGGCCTAACTATGGCTACACCTTC. It yields the protein CASNRTGPNYGYTF.

This chain links TRBV10-1 with TRBJ2-7; a possible D gene is TRBD2 (5 bases). Germline CDR1 and CDR2: WNHNN and SYGVQD (reference sequence). Trimming removed 2 bases at V and 0 bases at J, with 14 bases between. CDR3 length equals 16 residues. In DNA form, the CDR3 reads TGCGCCAGCAGTGAGAACAGACTCGGAGGCTCCTACGAGCAGTACTTC. Protein sequence: CASSENRLGGSYEQYF.